This T cell receptor beta chain was captured in a study of T cell responses to AZD1222 COVID-19 vaccine. Study details: Timing groups of about 4 and about 12 weeks for second doses were pooled.

Method: immunoSEQ multiplex PCR; TCRdb's copy keeps in-frame clones and lacks some. The table lists around 100,000 clones, about 93% of them singletons. Germline lookup yields CDR1 KGHSH and CDR2 LQKENI. V lost 1 base to trimming and J lost 4 bases; unmatched junction nucleotides: 7. The CDR3 runs to 17 residues. This clone was found a few times. Its antigen is undetermined. Overall study results and limits: Seropositivity was recorded at baseline in only five to seven AZD1222 recipients. Clonal diversity was possibly underestimated, and white British individuals and females predominated among donors. The span of vaccine-associated CD4 TCRs extended across spike, with dominance at 160-218 and 743-854.

This sequence originates from an adult in good health. Sequencing was performed on peripheral blood, taken on day 0 of AZD1222 vaccination. This chain joins TRBV18 and TRBJ2-7, with TRBD2 identical over 13 bases. The CDR3 DNA is TGTGCCAGCTCACCACGGACTAGCGGGAGTCCCCCTTACGAGCAGTACTTC. Its translation is CASSPRTSGSPPYEQYF.